Listed here are 10 T cell receptor beta chains from one sample, sequenced in a study of T-cell memory formation after mild COVID-19. Each CDR3 protein is one row after TCRdb ran MiXCR on the 5' RACE reads. The data show about 620,000 distinct CDR3 sequences, 18% seen once. The specimen sequenced was PBMCs or a T cell subset sorted from them (not recorded which). The receptors were sampled from an adult woman who had mild COVID-19 (a few samples of this study predate the infection). Cell type and time point are not known.

This clonotype occurred a few times. This sequence joins TRBV19 and TRBJ1-5, with TRBD1 matching 10 bases. The CDR3 spans 18 residues. The germline gives CDR1 LNHDA, CDR2 SQIVND (reference sequence). Trimming cost V 4 bases and J 0 bases; bases outside gene matches: 9. CDR3 residues: CASSTLGTGVYSNQPQHF. CDR3 bases: TGTGCCAGTAGTACCCTCGGGACAGGGGTCTATAGCAATCAGCCCCAGCATTTT.

This clonotype turned up a few times. The chain carries TRBV27 and TRBJ2-7, with 11 bases aligning to TRBD1. CDR1 and CDR2 (germline): MNHEY, SMNVEV (reference sequence). Trimming removed 8 bases from V and 6 bases from J; junction bases left unmatched: 6. The CDR3 sequence is 13 residues long. The CDR3 coding sequence is TGTGCCAGCCGAGGGACAGGGGGTATCGAGCAGTACTTC. This codes for CASRGTGGIEQYF.

This clonotype occurred many times. A read error may account for a junction end that differs from germline. The genes are TRBV4-3 and TRBJ2-1, with 7 bases matching TRBD2. Looked up from germline, CDR1 is LGHNA and CDR2 is YSLEER. This CDR3 is 16 amino acids long. DNA for the CDR3: TGCGCCAGCAGCCAAGGTTGGCGGGGGTCCTTCAATGAGCAGTTCTTC. It encodes CASSQGWRGSFNEQFF.

This clonotype was seen ten or more times. The chain has TRBV18 and TRBJ1-1, with 11 bases fitting TRBD1. Trimming took 8 bases from V and 0 from J; bases not matched to a gene: 5. This CDR3 is built from 15 residues. CDR1 is KGHSH, CDR2 LQKENI, per germline. The CDR3 nucleotides are TGTGCCAGCAGCCCGGGACAGGGGGTGAACACTGAAGCTTTCTTT. Protein sequence: CASSPGQGVNTEAFF. Using reference TRBV18 and TRBJ1-1 for the parts outside the CDR3, the full variable domain is NAGVMQNPRHLVRRRGQEARLRCSPMKGHSHVYWYRQLPEEGLKFMVYLQKENIIDESGMPKERFSAEFPKEGPSILRIQQVVRGDSAAYFCASSPGQGVNTEAFFGQGTRLTVV.

In this sample, this clonotype turned up many times. The rearrangement links TRBV4-3 to TRBJ2-7; possibly TRBD1 for D (6 bases). Trimming removed 4 bases at V and 3 bases at J, with 10 bases between. The length of the CDR3 is 13 residues. Germline CDR1 and CDR2: LGHNA and YSLEER. Written as DNA, the CDR3 is TGCGCCAGCAGCCGCGGACAGAGCTACGAGCAGTACTTC. Translating it yields CASSRGQSYEQYF.

This clonotype appeared a few times. V gene TRBV5-1 combines with J gene TRBJ2-5; 10 bases are shared with TRBD1. Germline CDR1 reads SGHRS; CDR2 reads YFSETQ. V lost 2 bases, J lost 3 bases, and 1 base stayed unmatched. The CDR3 covers 14 residues. The CDR3 loop reads CASSFGQGEETQYF. The DNA of the CDR3 is TGCGCCAGCAGCTTCGGACAGGGGGAAGAGACCCAGTACTTC.

This clonotype was detected only a few times. The V gene is TRBV27, the J gene TRBJ1-2, with a possible D match to TRBD1 (5 bases). Germline V gene sequence: CDR1 MNHEY, CDR2 SMNVEV (reference sequence). V lost 4 bases and J lost 4, with 16 bases in between. The CDR3 is 15 residues long. CDR3 loop: CASSSPATASYGYTF. Here the CDR3 DNA reads TGTGCCAGCAGTTCCCCCGCGACAGCATCCTATGGCTACACCTTC.

The genes are TRBV12-3 or TRBV12-4 and TRBJ2-5, with 12 nucleotides matching TRBD2. The CDR3 length is 19 residues. V shed 5 bases and J 0 bases; nucleotides not matched to a gene: 13. The CDR3: CASSTLLAGGASYQETQYF. CDR3 DNA: TGTGCCAGCAGTACACTACTAGCGGGGGGCGCTAGCTACCAAGAGACCCAGTACTTC.

This clonotype was counted a few times. This sequence joins TRBV4-1 and TRBJ2-3; D is undetermined. The length of the CDR3 is 14 residues. CDR1 is MGHRA, CDR2 YSYEKL, per germline. V lost 4 bases and J 5 bases, leaving 13 bases between the germline ends. The CDR3 is CASSRATEQDTQYF. In DNA, the CDR3 is TGCGCCAGCAGCCGCGCTACAGAGCAAGATACGCAGTATTTT.

This clonotype came up once. This chain connects TRBV29-1 to TRBJ1-2; 7 nucleotides align to TRBD1. Unmatched junction bases numbered 25, after V lost 4 bases and J lost 5 bases. Germline values: CDR1 SQVTM, CDR2 ANQGSEA. This CDR3 has 19 amino acids. CDR3: CSVVGSTGTASWEPYGYTF. The CDR3 nucleotides are TGCAGCGTTGTGGGCTCTACCGGGACAGCCTCTTGGGAACCTTATGGCTACACCTTC.